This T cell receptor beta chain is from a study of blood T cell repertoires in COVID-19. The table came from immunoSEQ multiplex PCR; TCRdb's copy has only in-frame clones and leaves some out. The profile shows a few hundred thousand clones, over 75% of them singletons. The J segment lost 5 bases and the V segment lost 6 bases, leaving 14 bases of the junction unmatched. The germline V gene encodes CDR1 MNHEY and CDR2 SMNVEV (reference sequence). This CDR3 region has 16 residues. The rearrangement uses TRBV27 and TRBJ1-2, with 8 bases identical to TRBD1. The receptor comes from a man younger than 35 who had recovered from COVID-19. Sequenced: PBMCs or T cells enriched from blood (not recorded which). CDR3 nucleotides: TGTGCCAGCAGCCGTAATACCGGACAGGGTAAATATGGCTACACCTTC. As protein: CASSRNTGQGKYGYTF.